The 5 T cell receptor beta chains listed next were all sequenced from one sample in a study of blood T cell repertoires in COVID-19. The table came from immunoSEQ multiplex PCR; TCRdb's copy has only in-frame clones and leaves some out. The data show 150,000 to 200,000 clones, about four fifths seen once. Input material: peripheral blood. These receptors all stem from a woman aged 40 to 50 with acute or convalescent COVID-19.

Here the CDR3 reads CASSLVQGAQEQYF. The CDR3 nucleotides are TGCGCCAGCAGCTTGGTCCAGGGGGCGCAAGAGCAGTACTTC. The chain recombines TRBV5-1 with TRBJ2-7; TRBD1 aligns across 8 bases. The CDR3 consists of 14 residues. Unmatched junction bases numbered 6, after V lost 0 bases and J lost 7 bases. The germline gives CDR1 SGHRS, CDR2 YFSETQ.

The chain recombines TRBV10-3 with TRBJ1-1; D is ambiguous. V was pared by 10 bases and J by 0 bases, with 12 bases between. Germline CDR1 and CDR2: ENHRY and SYGVKD. CDR3 size: 13 residues. CDR3 DNA: TGTGCCACCCGTCGGGTTGTGAACACTGAAGCTTTCTTT. Its protein product is CATRRVVNTEAFF.

The chain employs TRBV28 and TRBJ1-3; D may be TRBD1 (5 bases). V gave up 7 bases and J gave up 2 bases, with 6 bases separating them. Germline lookup yields CDR1 MDHEN and CDR2 SYDVKM. The CDR3 extends over 12 amino acids. CDR3 sequence reads: CASKGAGNTIYF. The CDR3 coding sequence is TGTGCCAGCAAAGGGGCTGGAAACACCATATATTTT.

The V gene is TRBV2, the J gene TRBJ2-1, with 14 bases matching TRBD2. From germline, CDR1 is SNHLY and CDR2 FYNNEI. The length of the CDR3 is 19 residues. V lost 7 bases to trimming and J lost 0 bases; unmatched junction nucleotides: 11. As DNA, the CDR3 is TGTGCCAGCACAACCGGGACTAGCGGGAGATTTAGCTCCTACAATGAGCAGTTCTTC. Translated: CASTTGTSGRFSSYNEQFF.

V and J are TRBV6-5 and TRBJ2-2, with 8 bases fitting TRBD2. The CDR3 covers 15 residues. Trimming removed 6 bases from V and 1 base from J; junction bases left unmatched: 4. Germline CDR1 MNHEY, CDR2 SVGAGI. The CDR3 sequence is CASSWSGGNTGELFF. The CDR3 nucleotides are TGTGCCAGCAGCTGGAGCGGGGGGAACACCGGGGAGCTGTTTTTT.